This T cell receptor beta chain was sequenced during a study of cytomegalovirus exposure and HLA in healthy donors. It was with 60 Vbeta and 13 Jbeta primers that the PCR ran. Clones were sequenced by immunoSEQ multiplex PCR, and TCRdb holds only the in-frame ones, with some missing. The sample yields about 94,000 clones, around 76% seen once. CDR3 length: 18 amino acids. Material for sequencing was PBMCs. The rearrangement uses TRBV21-1 and TRBJ1-2; no check of the table's D call, TRBD1, against the DNA was made. TRBV21-1 has pseudogene status. The clonotype was recovered from a man in his forties in good health and CMV-seropositive. The DNA for the CDR3 is TGTGCCGGGATCGCGGGACAGGGGCCCGATAGCCCTAACTATGGCTACACCTTC. Residues: CAGIAGQGPDSPNYGYTF.